This T cell receptor (beta chain) was found in a study of blood T cells in healthy people across ages. About the research overall: Capture via template switching afforded approximately one barcoded beta molecule per two T cells.

A second PCR, run for 7 to 11 cycles, used a sample-barcoded 5' primer plus a J-beta primer mix. MiXCR, applied by TCRdb to the 5' RACE reads, yields one record per CDR3 protein. Among roughly 1.7 million distinct CDR3 sequences listed, around 36% were seen once. The sample holds many counts of this clonotype. The antigen is undetermined. Donors were healthy Caucasian individuals from Russia aged roughly 6 to 95. Each sample used at least 6 million PBMCs. The V gene's germline CDR1 is KGHDR and CDR2 SFDVKD. CDR3 length: 16 amino acids. Trimming removed 10 bases from V and 0 bases from J; junction bases left unmatched: 9. General observations from the study: Naive T cell percentage and TCR beta diversity correlated strongly.

Sequencing was done on a sample of blood. The sequence was collected from a woman aged 25 to 39 in good health. The chain is built from TRBV24-1 and TRBJ1-5, with TRBD1 matching 9 bases. CDR3: CATQDRGDYSNQPQHF. The CDR3 DNA sequence: TGTGCCACTCAGGACAGGGGAGATTATAGCAATCAGCCCCAGCATTTT.